These 10 T cell receptor beta chains came from one sample sequenced in a study of molecular identifiers for immune sequencing clone quantification. TCRdb used MiXCR to reprocess the PCR reads, holding one entry per CDR3 protein. The data show under 600,000 distinct CDR3 sequences, less than 30% seen once. Sequencing was done on a sample of naive CD8+ T cells from blood, with Jurkat cell RNA spiked in. Stated subset: FACS-sorted CD8+CD4-CCR7+CD45RA+ naive T cells. Every receptor here comes from a human donor in good health. Some libraries in this study had Jurkat cell RNA spiked in.

This clonotype was recorded many times. The chain has TRBV19 and TRBJ2-2; D is undetermined. Germline V gives CDR1 LNHDA, CDR2 SQIVND (reference sequence). The CDR3 has 11 residues. V was clipped by 4 bases and J by 6 bases, with 3 bases between them. CDR3: CASSTPGELFF. CDR3 nucleotide sequence: TGTGCCAGTAGTACTCCCGGGGAGCTGTTTTTT. The full variable domain, in which reference TRBV19 and TRBJ2-2 provide the parts outside the CDR3, is DGGITQSPKYLFRKEGQNVTLSCEQNLNHDAMYWYRQDPGQGLRLIYYSQIVNDFQKGDIAEGYSVSREKKESFPLTVTSAQKNPTAFYLCASSTPGELFFGEGSRLTVL.

The chain combines TRBV6-5 with TRBJ2-1; D remains unclear. The V end was cut by 5 bases, the J end by 9 bases, with 11 bases between. Looked up from germline, CDR1 is MNHEY and CDR2 is SVGAGI. CDR3 length equals 12 residues. CDR3 region: CASSPTRGEQFF. For the CDR3, the DNA is TGTGCCAGCAGTCCCACCCGAGGTGAGCAGTTCTTC.

As for this clonotype: As the CDR3 is not closed by the conserved phenylalanine or tryptophan, this likely results from a read error. As DNA, the CDR3 is TGTGCCAGCAGTTACTCTGATGAAGCTTTCCTT. It codes for CASSYSDEAFL. The chain is built from TRBV6-6 and TRBJ1-1, with no clear D. CDR1 is MNHNY, CDR2 SVGAGI, per germline (reference sequence). The CDR3 spans 11 residues. Trimming removed 0 bases from V and 7 bases from J, with 3 bases in between.

This clonotype showed up many times. The chain recombines TRBV28 with TRBJ2-7, with D perhaps given as TRBD1 or TRBD2 (6 bases each). V was shortened by 8 bases and J by 3 bases, with 11 bases between the two germline ends. The germline V gene encodes CDR1 MDHEN and CDR2 SYDVKM. This CDR3 has 12 amino acids. The CDR3 coding sequence is TGTGCCAGCGCTGGGGGGCACTACGAGCAGTACTTC. This gives the protein CASAGGHYEQYF.

This clonotype has a handful of counts. The chain uses TRBV3-1 and TRBJ1-1, with D tentatively TRBD1 (5 bases). V lost 1 base and J 3 bases, leaving 15 bases between the germline ends. The CDR3 loop spans 16 amino acids. CDR1 and CDR2 (germline): LGHDT, YNNKEL (reference sequence). This CDR3 reads CASSQGWGTAYTEAFF. CDR3 nucleotide sequence: TGTGCCAGCAGCCAAGGTTGGGGGACGGCGTACACTGAAGCTTTCTTT.

V is TRBV11-3 and J is TRBJ1-1; TRBD1 aligns across 8 bases. CDR3 length equals 14 residues. Germline lookup yields CDR1 SGHNT and CDR2 YENEEA. The trim removed 4 bases at V and 8 bases at J, leaving 9 bases unmatched. The DNA of the CDR3 is TGTGCCAGCAGCTCCGGGACAGGATCGGTAGAAGCTTTCTTT. The encoded protein is CASSSGTGSVEAFF.

Turning to this clonotype: A much larger clonotype is one base distant, so this may be a read error. V usage is TRBV7-9 and J usage is TRBJ2-7; the D is unclear. CDR1 and CDR2 from the germline V gene are SEHNR and FQNEAQ (reference sequence). The CDR3 consists of 12 residues. V lost 7 bases and J lost 7, with 14 bases in between. The CDR3 nucleotides read TGTGCCAGCATCAGCAGTCCCGGGGAGCAGTACTTC. This encodes CASISSPGEQYF.

Ten or more counts support this clonotype. The rearrangement uses TRBV2 and TRBJ2-7; 10 nucleotides align to TRBD2. This CDR3 is 13 amino acids long. Germline assignment: CDR1 SNHLY and CDR2 FYNNEI. V lost 6 bases, J lost 11 bases, and 10 bases stayed unmatched. The CDR3 sequence is CASRGIAGGLKYF. CDR3 bases: TGTGCCAGCAGAGGCATAGCGGGAGGTTTGAAGTACTTC.

The rearrangement uses TRBV11-2 and TRBJ2-3; weak D call: TRBD1 (5 bases). Germline V gene lookup returns CDR1 SGHAT and CDR2 FQNNGV. The ends were cut back, 11 bases at V and 0 bases at J, with 12 bases in the middle. The CDR3 has 13 residues. The CDR3 DNA follows: TGTGCCGGGGCTGTCCATAGCACAGATACGCAGTATTTT. Encoded protein: CAGAVHSTDTQYF.

Comments on this clonotype: This may arise from a read error, as a much more abundant clone is one base away. The missing conserved phenylalanine or tryptophan at the end of this CDR3 makes a read error likely. DNA of the CDR3: TGTGCCAGCAGCACAAGCGGGAGCGAGCAGTACTCC. Its protein product is CASSTSGSEQYS. The rearrangement joins TRBV13 to TRBJ2-7; 8 bases match TRBD2. The CDR3 extends over 12 amino acids. The J segment lost 6 bases and the V segment lost 5 bases, leaving 3 bases of the junction unmatched. The germline gives CDR1 PRHDT, CDR2 FYEKMQ (reference sequence).